The following is a TCR beta chain sequence with its context. Its antigen is still unknown. Profiling relied on immunoSEQ multiplex PCR, and the TCRdb table lists in-frame clones only, not all of them. There are around 95,000 clones in the sample; about nine tenths occur only once, and more than 1.5% lies in the top ten. This entry comes from a study of T cell responses to AZD1222 COVID-19 vaccine. The overall study: Second-dose intervals near 4 or 12 weeks were combined. Study-level findings and limits: Donors were chiefly white British, with a greater number of females, and clonal diversity was perhaps underestimated. When two AZD1222 doses had been given, Spike-specific TCR breadth and depth rose.

Germline-derived CDR1 and CDR2 are SQVTM and ANQGSEA. This CDR3 contains 14 residues. V was clipped by 2 bases and J by 1 base, with 10 bases between them. The chain employs TRBV29-1 and TRBJ2-3; D perhaps matches TRBD1 (6 bases). Specimen: peripheral blood, collected on day 0 of AZD1222 vaccination. This clonotype was obtained from an adult in good health. CDR3 residues: CSVEPGDGTDTQYF. CDR3 nucleotides: TGCAGCGTTGAACCAGGGGATGGCACAGATACGCAGTATTTT.